This T cell receptor (beta chain) was identified in a study of T-cell memory formation after mild COVID-19. TCRdb independently ran MiXCR on the 5' RACE reads; one entry per CDR3 protein. The data show roughly 120,000 distinct CDR3 sequences, 16% seen once. The CDR3 totals 17 residues. The V end lost 1 base, the J end lost 9 bases, and 22 bases lay between the germline ends. Germline lookup yields CDR1 LNHNV and CDR2 YYDKDF (reference sequence). Only a few counts were recorded for this clonotype. The rearrangement links TRBV15 to TRBJ2-4; tentative D call: TRBD2 (6 bases). Sequencing was performed on PBMCs or a T cell subset sorted from them (not recorded which). This receptor was obtained from an adult woman who had mild COVID-19 (a few samples of this study predate the infection). Cell type and time point are not known. The CDR3 here is CATSRVEGQLPGGIQYF. The CDR3 nucleotides are TGTGCCACCAGCAGAGTAGAGGGGCAGCTTCCCGGGGGCATTCAGTACTTC.